This paragraph covers one T cell receptor (beta chain) sequence. Its antigen is undetermined. Germline V gene sequence: CDR1 SGHNT, CDR2 YENEEA. The CDR3 is made up of 12 amino acids. V was pared by 5 bases and J by 10 bases, with 12 bases between. This entry belongs to a study of OX40 agonist ivuxolimab in advanced cancers. At the level of the study: Six ivuxolimab dose levels, 0.01 to 10 mg/kg, were given intravenously every 2 weeks. Cancers in dose escalation were hepatocellular, melanoma, renal cell and head and neck. Findings and limits, study-wide: On average, CD8+ T cells showed a greater number of expanded clones than CD4+.

Data came from immunoSEQ multiplex PCR; TCRdb stores just in-frame clones and leaves some out. The data show tens of thousands of clones, 80% to 90% seen once. The sequences come from CD4+ or CD8+ T cells sorted from blood, collected in a trial of the OX40 agonist ivuxolimab. The receptor was derived from an adult with an advanced solid tumor such as melanoma, head and neck, liver or kidney cancer. The gene calls are TRBV11-3 and TRBJ2-1; D unresolved. The CDR3 DNA reads TGTGCCAGCAGCCCGACGTACGGAGAGCAGTTCTTC. This gives the protein CASSPTYGEQFF.